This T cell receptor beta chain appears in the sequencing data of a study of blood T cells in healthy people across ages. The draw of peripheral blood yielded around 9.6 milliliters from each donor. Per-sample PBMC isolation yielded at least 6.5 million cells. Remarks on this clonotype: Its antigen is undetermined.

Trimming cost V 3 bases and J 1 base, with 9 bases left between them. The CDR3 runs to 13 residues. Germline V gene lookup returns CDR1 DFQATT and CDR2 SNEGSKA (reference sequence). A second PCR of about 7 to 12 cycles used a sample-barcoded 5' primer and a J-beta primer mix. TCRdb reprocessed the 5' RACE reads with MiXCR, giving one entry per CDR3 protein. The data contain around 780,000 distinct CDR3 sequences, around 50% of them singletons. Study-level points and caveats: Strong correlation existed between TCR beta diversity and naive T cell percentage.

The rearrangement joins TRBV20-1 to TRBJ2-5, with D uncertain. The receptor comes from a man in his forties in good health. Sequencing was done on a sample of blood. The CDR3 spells CSASVPGQETQYF. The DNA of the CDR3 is TGCAGTGCTAGTGTCCCCGGCCAAGAGACCCAGTACTTC.